This T cell receptor (beta chain) originates from a study of response to subunit inactivated influenza vaccine. Overall study findings and caveats: The authors offered the suggestion that each seasonal influenza vaccination recruits few new T cells.

TCRdb called the RT-PCR reads again in MiXCR, with one record for every CDR3 protein. The table lists under 850,000 distinct CDR3 sequences, about a fifth of them singletons. Notes on this clonotype: What it binds is unknown.

This CDR3 region has 15 residues. Per germline, CDR1 MNHEY and CDR2 SVGAGI. V lost 7 bases and J 0 bases, leaving 15 bases between the germline ends. The clonotype comes from a man aged 45-65 years who received an inactivated influenza vaccine. The chain combines TRBV6-5 with TRBJ1-2, with TRBD1 as a possible D gene (5 bases). The sequencing here drew on PBMCs from blood, taken less than 6 days after vaccination. The CDR3: CASNFRGESNYGYTF. The DNA for the CDR3 is TGTGCCAGCAATTTTCGGGGGGAATCTAACTATGGCTACACCTTC.